Described below is a single T cell receptor beta chain sequence and its context. Its target is unknown. The CDR3 length is 11 residues. Trimming removed 4 bases at V and 1 base at J, with 2 bases between. CDR1 SGHRS and CDR2 YFSETQ come from the germline V gene. This table comes from immunoSEQ multiplex PCR, and its TCRdb copy is limited to in-frame clones, with some not included. The sample gives more than 50,000 clones, 87% of which show up once; approximately 4.1% is in the top ten. The data were taken from a study of T cell responses to AZD1222 COVID-19 vaccine. About the study: Analysis merged second doses at about 4 or about 12 weeks.

The study's findings and limits: There were mostly white British donors and more females than males, and clonal diversity was possibly underestimated. Spike-specific TCR breadth and depth both grew after two AZD1222 doses. Sampling captured repertoires only after the peak T cell response.

V gene TRBV5-1 combines with J gene TRBJ2-5; D gene ambiguous. This clonotype was obtained from an adult in good health. This sample comprised peripheral blood, obtained on day 0 of AZD1222 vaccination. CDR3 protein: CASSLQETQYF. The CDR3, as DNA: TGCGCCAGCAGCCTCCAAGAGACCCAGTACTTC.